Listed below are T cell receptor beta chains from one sample, sequenced in a study of shared clonotypes between healthy human individuals. Sequencing was performed with immunoSEQ multiplex PCR; in TCRdb, only in-frame clones are kept and a portion is missing. The sample lists 1,400,000 or so clones, around 98.5% seen once, with roughly 0.35% in the top ten. Sample: naive CD4+ T cells sorted from blood. The receptor source for this set is a man aged 25 to 45 in good health. CDR3s include the opening cysteine and the closing phenylalanine or tryptophan. A D gene is named only where the DNA matches it firmly. A clone size is listed for some rows: how often the clone was seen (once, few, many), or a class if it is expanded.

CDR3nt	CDR3aa	j_gene	d_gene	v_gene	abundance
TGTGCCAGCAGCTTTGGACTAGCGGAGCTCGGGGAGCAGTTCTTC	CASSFGLAELGEQFF	TRBJ2-1	TRBD2	TRBV11-2	NA
TGTGCCAGCAGCTTATTGGACTCGGCCCTCCCTCATCATATTTACGAGCAGTACTTC	CASSLLDSALPHHIYEQYF	TRBJ2-7	NA	TRBV7-9	once
TGCGCCAGCAGTGACCCGGCCGCGGTGAGCTACAATGAGCAGTTCTTC	CASSDPAAVSYNEQFF	TRBJ2-1	NA	TRBV10-2	NA
TGTGCCAGCAGCTCTGACAGGGGGCGGGTTAGCACTGAAGCTTTCTTT	CASSSDRGRVSTEAFF	TRBJ1-1	TRBD1	TRBV7-9	once
TGCGCCAGCAGGGGACAGGGGAATGAGCAGTTCTTC	CASRGQGNEQFF	TRBJ2-1	TRBD1	TRBV4-1	NA
TGTGCCAGCAGCGCGGGAATCTACAATGAGCAGTTCTTC	CASSAGIYNEQFF	TRBJ2-1	NA	TRBV7-9	NA
TGTGCCAGCAGGGGGTTCTGGAACACCGGGGAGCTGTTTTTT	CASRGFWNTGELFF	TRBJ2-2	NA	TRBV6-1	NA
TGCAGTGCTTTCTATGGCTACACCTTC	CSAFYGYTF	TRBJ1-2	NA	TRBV20-1	NA
TGTGCCAGCAGCGTAGATCACGGCACAGATACGCAGTATTTT	CASSVDHGTDTQYF	TRBJ2-3	NA	TRBV9	NA
TGTGCCAGCAGTCTAAACAGGGCCGGGGAGCTGTTTTTT	CASSLNRAGELFF	TRBJ2-2	NA	TRBV6-5	NA
TGTGCCAGTAGTACCTACCCAGGGTCTGGGGCCAACGTCCTGACTTTC	CASSTYPGSGANVLTF	TRBJ2-6	NA	TRBV19	NA
TGCGCCAGCGGGCCAACTAGCGGGAGGGCGTCCGAGCAGTACTTC	CASGPTSGRASEQYF	TRBJ2-7	TRBD2	TRBV10-1	NA
TGTGCCAGCAGTCTCCGGGACACGGGGATTGAGCAGTTCTTC	CASSLRDTGIEQFF	TRBJ2-1	NA	TRBV5-4	NA
TGTGCCAGCTCACCAAAGCGCACAGATACGCAGTATTTT	CASSPKRTDTQYF	TRBJ2-3	NA	TRBV18	NA
TGTGCCAGCAGTAGCCAACGGGAGTGGGGAGATACGCAGTATTTT	CASSSQREWGDTQYF	TRBJ2-3	NA	TRBV2	once
TGCGCCAGCAGCTTGGGTGGGCAGGGGGCCGCTGGGGCCAACGTCCTGACTTTC	CASSLGGQGAAGANVLTF	TRBJ2-6	TRBD1	TRBV5-1	NA
TGTGCCAGCAGCTTAACAGATACGCAGTATTTT	CASSLTDTQYF	TRBJ2-3	NA	TRBV5-4	NA
TGTGCCAGCAGCGAGACAGTCGTCCACGAGCAGTACTTC	CASSETVVHEQYF	TRBJ2-7	NA	TRBV11-2	NA
TGTGCCAGCAGTTTACGCAGGGTTGGATACCAAGAGACCCAGTACTTC	CASSLRRVGYQETQYF	TRBJ2-5	NA	TRBV27	NA
TGTGCCAGCAGCAGACAGGGGGGACAGCCCCAGCATTTT	CASSRQGGQPQHF	TRBJ1-5	TRBD1	TRBV14	NA
TGTGCCAGCAGCCTGAGTCCAAGGCTTAGCTCCTACAATGAGCAGTTCTTC	CASSLSPRLSSYNEQFF	TRBJ2-1	NA	TRBV5-5	NA
TGTGCCAGCAGGGGAACCTACGAGCAGTACTTC	CASRGTYEQYF	TRBJ2-7	NA	TRBV28	NA
TGTGCCAGCAGTGATGTAGCGGGATACCAAGAGACCCAGTACTTC	CASSDVAGYQETQYF	TRBJ2-5	TRBD2	TRBV25-1	NA